Below, 17 T cell receptor beta chains from the same sample are listed, as sequenced in a study of Ad26.COV2.S vaccination and SARS-CoV-2 variants. TCRdb's table, derived via immunoSEQ multiplex PCR, lists solely in-frame clones and lacks some. The sample comprises around 450,000 clones, 90% of which are singletons, and approximately 4.3% rests with the top ten. Indicated treatment: some 20 received Ad26.COV2.S at low or high dose, single or two shots; several received placebo; per-sample allocation not given. The samples were gathered on day 63 after the first injection of vaccine or placebo. Material: peripheral blood, obtained in a trial of Ad26.COV2.S vaccine versus placebo. These receptors all stem from a person between 18 and 65 years old who received the Ad26.COV2.S COVID-19 vaccine or a placebo.

This CDR3 is CASTMGYYEQYF. For the CDR3, the DNA is TGTGCCAGCACAATGGGGTACTACGAGCAGTACTTC. V gene TRBV7-2 combines with J gene TRBJ2-7; D uncertain. The CDR3 loop spans 12 amino acids. The V end was cut by 7 bases, the J end by 3 bases, with 10 bases between. The germline V gene has CDR1 SGHTA and CDR2 FQGNSA. The complete variable domain, with remaining parts taken from reference TRBV7-2 and TRBJ2-7, reads GAGVSQSPSNKVTEKGKDVELRCDPISGHTALYWYRQSLGQGLEFLIYFQGNSAPDKSGLPSDRFSAERTGGSVSTLTIQRTQQEDSAVYLCASTMGYYEQYFGPGTRLTVT.

The rearrangement joins TRBV18 to TRBJ1-6; D gene ambiguous. This CDR3 is built from 13 residues. V shed 6 bases and J shed 5 bases, with 8 bases lying between them. Germline V gene data show CDR1 as KGHSH and CDR2 as LQKENI. The CDR3 is CASSAENNSPLHF. The CDR3 coding sequence is TGTGCCAGCTCGGCAGAAAATAATTCACCCCTCCACTTT. Full variable domain (outside the CDR3, taken from reference TRBV18 and TRBJ1-6): NAGVMQNPRHLVRRRGQEARLRCSPMKGHSHVYWYRQLPEEGLKFMVYLQKENIIDESGMPKERFSAEFPKEGPSILRIQQVVRGDSAAYFCASSAENNSPLHFGNGTRLTVT.

This clone has a handful of counts. In nucleotides, the CDR3 is TGTGCCAGGGGGTCGGGACACCCGTTAGCTAACTATGGCTACACCTTC. Its translation: CARGSGHPLANYGYTF. This chain uses TRBV30 with TRBJ1-2, with a possible D match to TRBD1 (6 bases). The CDR3 covers 16 residues. V shed 8 bases and J shed 0 bases, with 22 bases lying between them. Per germline, CDR1 GTSNPN and CDR2 SVGIG (reference sequence).

This chain connects TRBV27 to TRBJ2-7; 7 bases line up with TRBD1. The junction had 7 bases not matched to a gene; V was cut back by 5 bases and J by 3 bases. The CDR3 is made up of 14 amino acids. Per the germline V gene, CDR1 is MNHEY and CDR2 is SMNVEV (reference sequence). CDR3 sequence (DNA): TGTGCCAGCAGTCCACCGGGACAGATCTACGAGCAGTACTTC. This translates into CASSPPGQIYEQYF.

The chain couples TRBV5-5 to TRBJ1-2; tentatively, D is TRBD1 (5 bases). CDR1 is SGHKS and CDR2 is YYEKEE in the germline V gene (reference sequence). This CDR3 has 14 amino acids. The V end lost 2 bases, the J end lost 0 bases, and 8 bases lay between the germline ends. CDR3: CASSLRQTNYGYTF. For the CDR3, the DNA is TGTGCCAGCAGCTTAAGACAGACTAACTATGGCTACACCTTC.

V and J are TRBV5-1 and TRBJ1-1; D remains unclear. Germline values: CDR1 SGHRS, CDR2 YFSETQ. Trimming removed 2 bases from V and 4 bases from J, with 12 bases in between. The CDR3 is made up of 14 amino acids. The CDR3 DNA follows: TGCGCCAGCAGCTTAACCACATATGGCACTGAAGCTTTCTTT. This sequence encodes CASSLTTYGTEAFF.

This clone was seen only a few times. The V call is TRBV6-5, the J call TRBJ1-1; D is ambiguous. Germline V gene data show CDR1 as MNHEY and CDR2 as SVGAGI. This CDR3 is 13 amino acids long. The V gene lost 2 bases and the J gene lost 1 base, with 5 bases spanning the gap. Here the CDR3 DNA reads TGTGCCAGCAGTTACAATGCGAACACTGAAGCTTTCTTT. Translated, it gives CASSYNANTEAFF.

The CDR3 is CASSLVGTTYEQYF. The CDR3 coding sequence is TGTGCCAGCAGCTTAGTTGGGACCACCTACGAGCAGTACTTC. The J gene is TRBJ2-7, the V gene TRBV7-8, with D perhaps assigned TRBD1 or TRBD2 (5 bases each). V was cut by 1 base and J by 2 bases, with 9 bases left in between. The CDR3 length is 14 residues. Germline CDR1 is SGHVS and CDR2 is FQNEAQ.

The chain combines TRBV27 with TRBJ2-3; the match to TRBD1 covers 7 bases. The germline V gene encodes CDR1 MNHEY and CDR2 SMNVEV (reference sequence). The J segment lost 2 bases and the V segment lost 3 bases, leaving 5 bases of the junction unmatched. The CDR3 extends over 15 amino acids. CDR3: CASSFGRGPTDTQYF. DNA of the CDR3: TGTGCCAGCAGTTTTGGTAGGGGGCCCACAGATACGCAGTATTTT.

The chain employs TRBV7-9 and TRBJ1-2; D might be TRBD1 (6 bases). This CDR3 is 12 amino acids long. Trimming left V 6 bases short and J 6 bases short, with 11 bases between. Germline lookup yields CDR1 SEHNR and CDR2 FQNEAQ (reference sequence). The CDR3 loop reads CASSPGADGYTF. The CDR3 nucleotides are TGTGCCAGCAGTCCGGGGGCAGATGGCTACACCTTC.

The chain uses TRBV5-4 and TRBJ2-7; D unclear. The length of the CDR3 is 13 residues. Trimming left V 1 base short and J 1 base short, with 6 bases between. Germline lookup yields CDR1 SGHNT and CDR2 YYREEE (reference sequence). For the CDR3, the DNA is TGTGCCAGCAGCTTGAGTCGTTCCTACGAGCAGTACTTC. This translates into CASSLSRSYEQYF. Using reference TRBV5-4 and TRBJ2-7 for the parts outside the CDR3, the full variable domain is ETGVTQSPTHLIKTRGQQVTLRCSSQSGHNTVSWYQQALGQGPQFIFQYYREEENGRGNFPPRFSGLQFPNYSSELNVNALELDDSALYLCASSLSRSYEQYFGPGTRLTVT.

The chain combines TRBV23-1 with TRBJ2-1; TRBD2 aligns across 13 bases. TRBV23-1 qualifies as an ORF whose function is uncertain. The V gene end was trimmed by 2 bases and the J gene end by 4 bases; junction bases not matched to a gene: 14. The CDR3 has 20 residues. The CDR3: CASSQIFGLAGAGPYNEQFF. The DNA of the CDR3 is TGCGCCAGCAGTCAAATCTTCGGACTAGCGGGAGCAGGGCCATACAATGAGCAGTTCTTC.

The genes are TRBV11-2 and TRBJ1-3, with D perhaps TRBD1 (5 bases). V was pared by 5 bases and J by 4 bases, with 9 bases between. This CDR3 has 13 amino acids. Per germline, CDR1 SGHAT and CDR2 FQNNGV. The CDR3 here is CASSLRGGNTIYF. The CDR3 DNA reads as TGTGCCAGCAGCCTGCGGGGGGGAAACACCATATATTTT.

This chain connects TRBV9 to TRBJ2-6; 8 bases map to TRBD2. The length of the CDR3 is 19 residues. Germline V CDR1 and CDR2: SGDLS, YYNGEE. V gave up 0 bases and J gave up 1 base; unmatched junction bases: 9. The CDR3, as DNA: TGTGCCAGCAGCGTAGGTGCGGGAGGTGGGCTTTCTGGGGCCAACGTCCTGACTTTC. Its translation is CASSVGAGGGLSGANVLTF.

The rearrangement uses TRBV7-8 and TRBJ2-1; TRBD2 aligns across 9 bases. V shed 2 bases, J shed 8 bases, and the junction held 7 bases outside the gene matches. Looked up from germline, CDR1 is SGHVS and CDR2 is FQNEAQ. This CDR3 contains 15 residues. CDR3 in amino acids: CASSLLAGFSDEQFF. In DNA, the CDR3 is TGTGCCAGCAGCTTACTAGCGGGATTTTCGGATGAGCAGTTCTTC.

This rearrangement joins TRBV27 to TRBJ2-7; 8 positions match TRBD1. V dropped 7 bases and J dropped 4; count of bases not matched to a gene: 15. The CDR3 spans 16 residues. CDR1 is MNHEY and CDR2 is SMNVEV in the germline V gene (reference sequence). CDR3 sequence: CASTGRDRGLGYEQYF. CDR3 bases: TGTGCCAGCACCGGCCGAGACAGGGGCCTTGGGTACGAGCAGTACTTC.

This sequence joins TRBV24-1 and TRBJ2-3, with TRBD2 identical over 8 bases. CDR3 length: 15 residues. From germline, CDR1 is KGHDR and CDR2 SFDVKD. J lost 3 bases, V lost 8 bases, and 9 bases had no gene match. The chain's CDR3 is CATTDPSGGTDTQYF. In nucleotides, the CDR3 is TGTGCCACCACCGACCCGAGCGGGGGAACAGATACGCAGTATTTT.